Below, 21 T cell receptor beta chains from the same sample are listed, as sequenced in a study of lymphopenia after photon versus proton radiotherapy. Measured with immunoSEQ multiplex PCR; TCRdb has only the in-frame clones, and not every one. The data contain approximately 12,000 clones, around 89% of them singletons. Sequencing used peripheral blood, obtained from a patient treated with photon-based radiotherapy. Source of these receptors: a man between 60 and 75 years old with pancreatic cancer.

This clone has a handful of counts. The identical CDR3 is also encoded by other nucleotide sequences in the sample. V usage is TRBV30 and J usage is TRBJ1-5, with unresolved D. Trimming stripped 0 bases from V and 1 base from J, with 4 bases between. The CDR3 consists of 13 residues. The germline CDR1 and CDR2 sequences are GTSNPN and SVGIG (reference sequence). The CDR3 coding sequence is TGTGCCTGGAGTGTAGGAAGCAATCAGCCCCAGCATTTT. Its translation is CAWSVGSNQPQHF. Drawing the rest from reference TRBV30 and TRBJ1-5, the complete variable domain is SQTIHQWPATLVQPVGSPLSLECTVEGTSNPNLYWYRQAAGRGLQLLFYSVGIGQISSEVPQNLSASRPQDRQFILSSKKLLLSDSGFYLCAWSVGSNQPQHFGDGTRLSIL.

This sequence joins TRBV30 and TRBJ1-5, with a possible D match to TRBD1 (5 bases). With 5 bases removed from V and 1 base from J, the gap between germline ends came to 9 bases. CDR1 is GTSNPN, CDR2 SVGIG, per germline (reference sequence). The CDR3 contains 13 residues. This CDR3 is CAWGGNSNQPQHF. For the CDR3, the DNA is TGTGCCTGGGGGGGGAACAGCAATCAGCCCCAGCATTTT.

This clone came up a few times. The CDR3 loop is CASSLAAGSNTEAFF. The CDR3 DNA is TGTGCCAGCAGCTTAGCGGCAGGATCGAACACTGAAGCTTTCTTT. The chain links TRBV7-9 to TRBJ1-1, with unresolved D. Germline CDR1 is SEHNR and CDR2 is FQNEAQ (reference sequence). CDR3 length: 15 residues. Trimming removed 0 bases at V and 1 base at J, with 9 bases between.

The V call is TRBV5-1, the J call TRBJ1-6; D gene uncertain. Per germline, CDR1 SGHRS and CDR2 YFSETQ. The CDR3 has 15 amino acids. The V gene lost 1 base and the J gene lost 7 bases, with 12 bases spanning the gap. The CDR3 reads CASSLQLQGNSPLHF. The CDR3 DNA is TGCGCCAGCAGCTTGCAGTTACAAGGGAATTCACCCCTCCACTTT.

This chain joins TRBV7-9 and TRBJ1-1; a possible D gene is TRBD1 (5 bases). V gave up 7 bases and J gave up 3 bases, with 15 bases separating them. Germline V gene sequence: CDR1 SEHNR, CDR2 FQNEAQ (reference sequence). This CDR3 contains 14 residues. CDR3 bases: TGTGCCAGCAACCAAAGGGGTGGGGACACTGAAGCTTTCTTT. Protein: CASNQRGGDTEAFF.

The table lists this clone with a few counts. The CDR3 spells CASSLGYSNYGYTF. The CDR3, as DNA: TGTGCCAGCAGCTTGGGGTACTCTAACTATGGCTACACCTTC. The chain carries TRBV5-6 and TRBJ1-2; D uncertain. The CDR3 is made up of 14 amino acids. Germline CDR1 reads SGHDT; CDR2 reads YYEEEE. V lost 0 bases, J lost 0 bases, and 6 bases lay in between.

This rearrangement joins TRBV5-1 to TRBJ2-1; D call uncertain. The germline V gene encodes CDR1 SGHRS and CDR2 YFSETQ. There are 11 residues in the CDR3. With 4 bases removed from V and 9 bases from J, the gap between germline ends came to 8 bases. For the CDR3, the DNA is TGCGCCAGCAGCCCCCGGCCTGAGCAGTTCTTC. Translation gives CASSPRPEQFF. The entire variable domain, with the rest obtained from reference TRBV5-1 and TRBJ2-1, is as follows: KAGVTQTPRYLIKTRGQQVTLSCSPISGHRSVSWYQQTPGQGLQFLFEYFSETQRNKGNFPGRFSGRQFSNSRSEMNVSTLELGDSALYLCASSPRPEQFFGPGTRLTVL.

A note on this clone: It is likely a read error, because the conserved phenylalanine at the end of the CDR3 is missing. The limits of the CDR3 on the DNA are not certain, so only TCRdb's listed CDR3 is given. The V call is TRBV5-8, the J call TRBJ2-7. The CDR3 has 12 residues if both end residues are counted. The V gene's germline CDR1 is SGHTS and CDR2 YDEGEE. The CDR3 here is CASSLNLPTVWG.

This chain uses TRBV7-8 with TRBJ2-2; D is unresolved. V lost 1 base and J 9 bases, leaving 9 bases between the germline ends. In germline, CDR1 is SGHVS, CDR2 FQNEAQ. The CDR3 runs to 13 residues. The CDR3 region has the DNA TGTGCCAGCAGCTTAGATACGGGCCGGGAGCTGTTTTTT. This sequence encodes CASSLDTGRELFF. Drawing the rest from reference TRBV7-8 and TRBJ2-2, the complete variable domain is GAGVSQSPRYKVAKRGQDVALRCDPISGHVSLFWYQQALGQGPEFLTYFQNEAQLDKSGLPSDRFFAERPEGSVSTLKIQRTQQEDSAVYLCASSLDTGRELFFGEGSRLTVL.

This sequence joins TRBV5-1 and TRBJ1-4; D gene ambiguous. The CDR3 length is 14 residues. Per the germline V gene, CDR1 is SGHRS and CDR2 is YFSETQ. V lost 1 base to trimming and J lost 4 bases, with 8 bases between them. The CDR3 loop reads CASSLTAINEKLFF. The CDR3 nucleotides are TGCGCCAGCAGCTTGACAGCCATTAATGAAAAACTGTTTTTT. Based on the CDR3 plus reference TRBV5-1 and TRBJ1-4, the full variable domain is KAGVTQTPRYLIKTRGQQVTLSCSPISGHRSVSWYQQTPGQGLQFLFEYFSETQRNKGNFPGRFSGRQFSNSRSEMNVSTLELGDSALYLCASSLTAINEKLFFGSGTQLSVL.

This chain uses TRBV5-6 with TRBJ2-7; 9 bases are a match to TRBD1. CDR3 length: 16 residues. The V gene end was trimmed by 3 bases and the J gene end by 1 base; junction bases not matched to a gene: 8. Germline CDR1 and CDR2: SGHDT and YYEEEE. This chain's CDR3 is CASSYARTGVSYEQYF. The DNA for the CDR3 is TGTGCCAGCAGCTACGCACGGACAGGGGTTTCCTACGAGCAGTACTTC. Looking up the rest from reference TRBV5-6 and TRBJ2-7 gives the full variable domain: DAGVTQSPTHLIKTRGQQVTLRCSPKSGHDTVSWYQQALGQGPQFIFQYYEEEERQRGNFPDRFSGHQFPNYSSELNVNALLLGDSALYLCASSYARTGVSYEQYFGPGTRLTVT.

The V gene is TRBV9, the J gene TRBJ2-3, with D possibly matching TRBD2 (6 bases). Between the trimmed V and J ends, which lost 0 bases and 2 bases, there was a span of 13 bases. This CDR3 comprises 16 residues. CDR1 and CDR2 from the germline V gene are SGDLS and YYNGEE. The CDR3 loop reads CASSVGVGGSTDTQYF. CDR3 sequence (DNA): TGTGCCAGCAGCGTAGGGGTCGGGGGATCCACAGATACGCAGTATTTT.

J is TRBJ2-3 and V is TRBV5-1, with no clear D. This CDR3 region has 16 residues. Germline values: CDR1 SGHRS, CDR2 YFSETQ. V was clipped by 4 bases and J by 1 base, with 16 bases between them. The CDR3 DNA reads TGCGCCAGCAGCCCCCGAGGCCATACAGGCACAGATACGCAGTATTTT. This translates into CASSPRGHTGTDTQYF.

V usage is TRBV27 and J usage is TRBJ1-1; no reliable D call. The V gene lost 2 bases and the J gene lost 0 bases, with 10 bases spanning the gap. CDR1 MNHEY and CDR2 SMNVEV come from the germline V gene (reference sequence). This CDR3 spans 15 amino acids. CDR3 in DNA: TGTGCCAGCAGTTTAGCCCCGACATTGAACACTGAAGCTTTCTTT. Translated, it gives CASSLAPTLNTEAFF.

A single count supports this clone. Other DNA sequences from this sample encode an identical CDR3 as well. The rearrangement links TRBV6-5 to TRBJ2-7; D gene ambiguous. V was trimmed by 2 bases and J by 5 bases, leaving 4 bases between them. The V gene's germline CDR1 is MNHEY and CDR2 SVGAGI. The CDR3 consists of 11 residues. CDR3 nucleotide sequence: TGTGCCAGCAGTTACCTGGACGAGCAGTACTTC. Its protein product is CASSYLDEQYF.

The chain combines TRBV19 with TRBJ1-4, with D hard to call. CDR1 and CDR2 from the germline V gene are LNHDA and SQIVND (reference sequence). The CDR3 length is 15 residues. Trimming shortened V by 3 bases and J by 4 bases, and 12 bases separated the two germline ends. CDR3 residues: CASSMEGRDNEKLFF. The CDR3 DNA reads TGTGCCAGTAGTATGGAAGGCAGAGATAATGAAAAACTGTTTTTT.

V and J are TRBV5-1 and TRBJ1-6; D is unresolved. CDR3 length: 15 amino acids. Trimming stripped 1 base from V and 7 bases from J, with 12 bases between. Germline loops: CDR1 SGHRS, CDR2 YFSETQ. The CDR3 reads CASSLTDGTNSPLHF. The CDR3 DNA sequence: TGCGCCAGCAGCTTGACAGACGGAACCAATTCACCCCTCCACTTT.

The CDR3 loop reads CASSTDRTGRRTEAFF. In DNA, the CDR3 is TGCGCCAGCAGTACTGACCGGACTGGTAGAAGGACTGAAGCTTTCTTT. The chain recombines TRBV4-1 with TRBJ1-1, with D unresolved. Germline V gene sequence: CDR1 MGHRA, CDR2 YSYEKL. Trimming shortened V by 6 bases and J by 5 bases, and 22 bases separated the two germline ends. This CDR3 spans 16 amino acids.

Only a few counts were recorded for this clone. The chain carries TRBV10-3 and TRBJ1-5, with 9 nucleotides matching TRBD1. V lost 3 bases to trimming and J lost 3 bases; unmatched junction nucleotides: 6. Germline V gene sequence: CDR1 ENHRY, CDR2 SYGVKD. The CDR3 contains 16 residues. The CDR3 region has the DNA TGTGCCATCAGTGAAGTCGACAGGGGGAACAATCAGCCCCAGCATTTT. This gives the protein CAISEVDRGNNQPQHF.

The rearrangement links TRBV2 to TRBJ2-3, with D perhaps matching TRBD1 or TRBD2 (5 bases each). V shed 6 bases and J shed 1 base, with 17 bases lying between them. CDR1 and CDR2 from the germline V gene are SNHLY and FYNNEI. This CDR3 has 16 residues. The chain's CDR3 is CASSAPGRTRTDTQYF. In nucleotides, the CDR3 is TGTGCCAGCAGCGCTCCGGGACGGACTCGCACAGATACGCAGTATTTT.

This chain uses TRBV18 with TRBJ2-1; maybe TRBD1 (7 bases). The CDR3 covers 15 residues. Germline V gives CDR1 KGHSH, CDR2 LQKENI. The V end was cut by 3 bases, the J end by 6 bases, with 15 bases between. CDR3 amino acids: CASSPRRGPLNEQFF. The CDR3 DNA reads TGTGCCAGCTCACCTCGGAGGGGGCCTCTCAATGAGCAGTTCTTC.